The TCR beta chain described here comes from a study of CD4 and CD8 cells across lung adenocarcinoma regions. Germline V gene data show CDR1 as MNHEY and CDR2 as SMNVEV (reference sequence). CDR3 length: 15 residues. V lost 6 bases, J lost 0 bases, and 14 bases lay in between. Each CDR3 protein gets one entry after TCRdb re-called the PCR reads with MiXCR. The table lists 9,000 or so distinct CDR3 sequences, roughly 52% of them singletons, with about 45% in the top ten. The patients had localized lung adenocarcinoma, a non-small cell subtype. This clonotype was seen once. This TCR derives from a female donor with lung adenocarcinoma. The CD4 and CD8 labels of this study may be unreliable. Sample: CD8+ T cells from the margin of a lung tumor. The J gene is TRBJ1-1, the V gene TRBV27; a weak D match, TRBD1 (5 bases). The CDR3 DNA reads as TGTGCCAGCAGCCTAGCAGGGACCCTGAACACTGAAGCTTTCTTT. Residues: CASSLAGTLNTEAFF.